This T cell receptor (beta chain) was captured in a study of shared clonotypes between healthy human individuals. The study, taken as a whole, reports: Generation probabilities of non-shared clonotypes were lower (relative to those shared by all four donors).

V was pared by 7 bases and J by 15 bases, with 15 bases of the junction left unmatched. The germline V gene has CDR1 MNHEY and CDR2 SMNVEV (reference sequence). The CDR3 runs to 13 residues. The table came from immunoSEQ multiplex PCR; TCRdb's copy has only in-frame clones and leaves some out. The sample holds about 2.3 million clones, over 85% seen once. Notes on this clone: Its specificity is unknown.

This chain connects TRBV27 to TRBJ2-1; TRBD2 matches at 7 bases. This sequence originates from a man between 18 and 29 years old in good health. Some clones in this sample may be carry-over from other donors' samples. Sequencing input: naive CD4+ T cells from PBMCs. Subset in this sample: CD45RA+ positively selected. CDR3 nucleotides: TGTGCCAGCACCTGGGGCGATGCGGGAGCTCTGTTCTTC. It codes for CASTWGDAGALFF.